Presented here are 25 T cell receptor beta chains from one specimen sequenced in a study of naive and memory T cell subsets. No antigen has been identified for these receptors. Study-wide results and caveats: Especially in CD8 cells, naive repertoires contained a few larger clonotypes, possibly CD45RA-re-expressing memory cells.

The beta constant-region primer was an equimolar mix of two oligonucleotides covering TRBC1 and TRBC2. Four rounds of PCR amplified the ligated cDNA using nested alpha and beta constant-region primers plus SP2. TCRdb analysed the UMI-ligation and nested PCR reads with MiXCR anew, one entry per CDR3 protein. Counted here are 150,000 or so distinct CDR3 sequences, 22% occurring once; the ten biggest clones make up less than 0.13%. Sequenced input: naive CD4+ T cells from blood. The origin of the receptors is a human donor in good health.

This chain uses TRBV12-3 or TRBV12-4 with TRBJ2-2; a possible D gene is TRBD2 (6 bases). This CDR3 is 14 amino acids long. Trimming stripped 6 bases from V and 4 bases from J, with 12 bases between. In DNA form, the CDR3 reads TGTGCCAGCAGCCGCGGGGCCCGCACCGGGGAGCTGTTTTTT. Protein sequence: CASSRGARTGELFF.

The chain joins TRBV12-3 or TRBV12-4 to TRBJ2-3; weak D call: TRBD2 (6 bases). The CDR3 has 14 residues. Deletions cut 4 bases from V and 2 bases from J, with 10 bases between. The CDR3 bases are TGTGCCAGCAGTTCTCGGGACTTCACAGATACGCAGTATTTT. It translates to CASSSRDFTDTQYF.

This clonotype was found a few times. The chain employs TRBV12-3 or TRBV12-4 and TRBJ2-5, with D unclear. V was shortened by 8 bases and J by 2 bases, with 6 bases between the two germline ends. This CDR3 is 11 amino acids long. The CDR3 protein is CASRVQETQYF. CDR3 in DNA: TGTGCCAGCCGCGTTCAAGAGACCCAGTACTTC.

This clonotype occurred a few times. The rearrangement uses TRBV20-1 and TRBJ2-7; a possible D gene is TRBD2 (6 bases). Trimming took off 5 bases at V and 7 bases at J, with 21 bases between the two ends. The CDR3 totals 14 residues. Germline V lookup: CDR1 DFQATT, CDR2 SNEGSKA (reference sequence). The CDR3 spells CSALSGVFSGEQYF. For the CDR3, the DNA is TGCAGTGCTCTTAGCGGCGTGTTTTCGGGGGAGCAGTACTTC.

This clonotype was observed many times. The CDR3 nucleotides are TGTGCCAGCAGTCCACATCAGGGGGCCTACGACTATGGCTACACCTTC. Protein sequence: CASSPHQGAYDYGYTF. The chain links TRBV12-3 or TRBV12-4 to TRBJ1-2; 8 bases fit TRBD1. V was pared by 5 bases and J by 3 bases, with 11 bases of the junction left unmatched. The CDR3 is 16 amino acids.

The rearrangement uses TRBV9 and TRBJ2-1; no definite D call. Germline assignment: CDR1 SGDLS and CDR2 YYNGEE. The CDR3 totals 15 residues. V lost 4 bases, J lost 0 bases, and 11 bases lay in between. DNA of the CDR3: TGTGCCAGCAGCCCGCTAGTTCGCTCCTACAATGAGCAGTTCTTC. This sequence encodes CASSPLVRSYNEQFF.

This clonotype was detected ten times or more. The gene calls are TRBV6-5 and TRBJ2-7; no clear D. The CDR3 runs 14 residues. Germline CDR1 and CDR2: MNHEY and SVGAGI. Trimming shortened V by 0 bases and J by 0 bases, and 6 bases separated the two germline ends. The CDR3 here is CASSYSSSSYEQYF. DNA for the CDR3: TGTGCCAGCAGTTACTCGAGTAGCTCCTACGAGCAGTACTTC.

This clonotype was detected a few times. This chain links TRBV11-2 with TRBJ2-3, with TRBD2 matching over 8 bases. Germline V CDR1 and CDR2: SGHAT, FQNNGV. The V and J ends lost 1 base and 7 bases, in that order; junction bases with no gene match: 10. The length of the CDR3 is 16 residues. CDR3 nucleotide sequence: TGTGCCAGCAGCTTAGGGTCCGGGAGGGCCACTTATACGCAGTATTTT. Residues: CASSLGSGRATYTQYF. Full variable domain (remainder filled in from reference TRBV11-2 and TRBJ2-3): EAGVAQSPRYKIIEKRQSVAFWCNPISGHATLYWYQQILGQGPKLLIQFQNNGVVDDSQLPKDRFSAERLKGVDSTLKIQPAKLEDSAVYLCASSLGSGRATYTQYFGPGTRLTVL.

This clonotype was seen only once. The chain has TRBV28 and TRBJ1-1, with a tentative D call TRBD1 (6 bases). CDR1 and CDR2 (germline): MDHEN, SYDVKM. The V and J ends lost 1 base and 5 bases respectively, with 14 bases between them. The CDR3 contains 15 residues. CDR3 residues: CASSLFQGLGTEAFF. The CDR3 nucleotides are TGTGCCAGCAGTTTATTTCAGGGGCTGGGTACTGAAGCTTTCTTT.

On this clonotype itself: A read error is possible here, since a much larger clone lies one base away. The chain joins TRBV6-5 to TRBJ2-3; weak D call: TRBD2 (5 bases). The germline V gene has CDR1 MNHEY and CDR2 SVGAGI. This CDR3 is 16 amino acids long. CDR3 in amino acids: CASSYEGRATTDKQYF. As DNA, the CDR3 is TGTGCCAGCAGTTACGAGGGCCGGGCGACCACAGATAAGCAGTATTTT.

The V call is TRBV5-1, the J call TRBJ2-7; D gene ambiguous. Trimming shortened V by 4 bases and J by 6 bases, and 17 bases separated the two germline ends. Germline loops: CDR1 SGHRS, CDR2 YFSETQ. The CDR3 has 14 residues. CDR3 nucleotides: TGCGCCAGCAGCCTAGTGGATCGTCCGCGCGAGCAGTACTTC. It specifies CASSLVDRPREQYF. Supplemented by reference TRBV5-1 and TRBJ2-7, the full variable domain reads KAGVTQTPRYLIKTRGQQVTLSCSPISGHRSVSWYQQTPGQGLQFLFEYFSETQRNKGNFPGRFSGRQFSNSRSEMNVSTLELGDSALYLCASSLVDRPREQYFGPGTRLTVT.

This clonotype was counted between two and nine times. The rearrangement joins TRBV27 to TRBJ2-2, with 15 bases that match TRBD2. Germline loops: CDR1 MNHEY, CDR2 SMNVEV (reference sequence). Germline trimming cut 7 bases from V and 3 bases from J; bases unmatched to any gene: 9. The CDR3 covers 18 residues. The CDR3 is CASTLRTSGRAHTGELFF. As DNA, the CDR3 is TGTGCCAGCACCCTGAGGACTAGCGGGAGGGCCCACACCGGGGAGCTGTTTTTT.

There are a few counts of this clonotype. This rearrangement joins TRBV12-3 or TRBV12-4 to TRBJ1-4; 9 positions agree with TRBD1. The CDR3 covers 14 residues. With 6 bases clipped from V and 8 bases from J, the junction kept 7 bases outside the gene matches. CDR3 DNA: TGTGCCAGCAGGGGGGACAGGGACGGGGAAAAACTGTTTTTT. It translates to CASRGDRDGEKLFF.

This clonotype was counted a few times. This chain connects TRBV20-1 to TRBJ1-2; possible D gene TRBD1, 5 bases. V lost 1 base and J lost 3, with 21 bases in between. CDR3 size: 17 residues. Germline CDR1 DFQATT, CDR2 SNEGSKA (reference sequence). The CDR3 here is CSARVLVNWGFDYGYTF. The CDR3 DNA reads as TGCAGTGCTAGAGTATTGGTCAACTGGGGGTTTGACTATGGCTACACCTTC.

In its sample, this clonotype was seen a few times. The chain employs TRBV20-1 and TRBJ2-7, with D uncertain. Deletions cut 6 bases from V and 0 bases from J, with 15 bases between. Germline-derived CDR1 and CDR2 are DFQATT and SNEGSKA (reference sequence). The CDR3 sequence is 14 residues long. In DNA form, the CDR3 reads TGCAGTGCCTCGGTGCGGCACCGCTCCTACGAGCAGTACTTC. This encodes CSASVRHRSYEQYF.

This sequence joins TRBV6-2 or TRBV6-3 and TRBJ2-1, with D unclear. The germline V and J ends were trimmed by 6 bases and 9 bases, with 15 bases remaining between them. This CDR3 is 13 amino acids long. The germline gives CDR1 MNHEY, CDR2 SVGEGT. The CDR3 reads CASRDPRHIEQFF. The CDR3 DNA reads TGTGCCAGCAGAGATCCCAGACATATTGAGCAGTTCTTC.

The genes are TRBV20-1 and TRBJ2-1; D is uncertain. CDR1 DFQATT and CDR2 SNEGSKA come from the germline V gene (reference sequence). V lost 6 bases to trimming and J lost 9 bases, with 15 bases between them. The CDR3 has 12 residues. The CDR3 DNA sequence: TGCAGTGCCACCCCTAGATCAGCTGAGCAGTTCTTC. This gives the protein CSATPRSAEQFF.

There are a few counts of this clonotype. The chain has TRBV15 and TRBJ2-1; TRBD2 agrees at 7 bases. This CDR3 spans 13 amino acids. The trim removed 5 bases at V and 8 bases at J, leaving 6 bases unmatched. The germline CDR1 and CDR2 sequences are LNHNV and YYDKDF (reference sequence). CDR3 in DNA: TGTGCCACCAGCTTGGGCGGGAGCTATGAGCAGTTCTTC. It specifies CATSLGGSYEQFF.

The CDR3 here is CSARGVAGGGQPQHF. The CDR3 DNA follows: TGCAGTGCTCGGGGCGTGGCAGGGGGCGGACAGCCCCAGCATTTT. The rearrangement joins TRBV20-1 to TRBJ1-5; 8 bases are shared with TRBD1. The CDR3 length is 15 residues. The V gene's germline CDR1 is DFQATT and CDR2 SNEGSKA (reference sequence). Germline trimming cut 5 bases from V and 7 bases from J; bases unmatched to any gene: 13.

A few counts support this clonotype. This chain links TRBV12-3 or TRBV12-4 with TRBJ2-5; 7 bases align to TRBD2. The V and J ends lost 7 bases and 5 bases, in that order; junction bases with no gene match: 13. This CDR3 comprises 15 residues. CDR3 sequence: CASTLWGRARETQYF. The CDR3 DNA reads TGTGCCAGCACTCTTTGGGGGAGGGCACGCGAGACCCAGTACTTC.

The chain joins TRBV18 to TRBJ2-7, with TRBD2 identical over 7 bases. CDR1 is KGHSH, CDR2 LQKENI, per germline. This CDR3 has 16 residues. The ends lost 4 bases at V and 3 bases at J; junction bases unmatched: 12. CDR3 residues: CASSLEVGRGGYEQYF. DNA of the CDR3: TGTGCCAGCTCACTTGAAGTGGGGAGGGGTGGCTACGAGCAGTACTTC.

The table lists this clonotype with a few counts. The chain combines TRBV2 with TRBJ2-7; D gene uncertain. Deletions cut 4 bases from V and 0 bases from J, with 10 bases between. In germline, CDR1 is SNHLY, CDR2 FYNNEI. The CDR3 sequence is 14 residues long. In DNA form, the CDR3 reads TGTGCCAGCAGTGCCTTGGGGTACTCCTACGAGCAGTACTTC. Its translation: CASSALGYSYEQYF.

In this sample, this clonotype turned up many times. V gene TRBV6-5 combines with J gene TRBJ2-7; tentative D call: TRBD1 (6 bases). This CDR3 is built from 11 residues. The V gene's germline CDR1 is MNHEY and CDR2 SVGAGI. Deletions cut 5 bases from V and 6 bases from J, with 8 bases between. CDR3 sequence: CASSQGTEQYF. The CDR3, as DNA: TGTGCCAGCAGTCAGGGGACCGAGCAGTACTTC.

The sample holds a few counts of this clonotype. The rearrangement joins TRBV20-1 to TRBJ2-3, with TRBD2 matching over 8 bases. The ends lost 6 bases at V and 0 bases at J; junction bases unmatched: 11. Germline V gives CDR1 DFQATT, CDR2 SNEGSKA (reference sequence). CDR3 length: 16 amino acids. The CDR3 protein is CSATTSARFSTDTQYF. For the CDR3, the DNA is TGCAGTGCAACGACTAGCGCCCGATTTAGCACAGATACGCAGTATTTT.

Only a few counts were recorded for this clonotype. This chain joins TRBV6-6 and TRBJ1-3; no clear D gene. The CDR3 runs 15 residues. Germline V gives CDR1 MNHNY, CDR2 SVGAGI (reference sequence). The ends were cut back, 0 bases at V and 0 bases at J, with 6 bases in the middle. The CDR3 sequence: CASSYSLSSGNTIYF. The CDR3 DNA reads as TGTGCCAGCAGTTACTCTCTTAGCTCTGGAAACACCATATATTTT.